The entry below gives a single T cell receptor beta chain sequence along with its context. This record comes from a study of shared T cell receptors in the human thymus. Trimming took off 2 bases at V and 2 bases at J, with 7 bases between the two ends. CDR1 and CDR2 from the germline V gene are KGHSH and LQKENI. The length of the CDR3 is 14 residues. Clones were read by immunoSEQ multiplex PCR, and TCRdb kept only the in-frame ones, dropping some. The top ten clones hold 0.015% to 0.02% of a sample with a few hundred thousand clones, around 95% of them seen once. Sample: thymocytes. This chain links TRBV18 with TRBJ2-1; D uncertain. The origin of this receptor is a human donor. CDR3 in DNA: TGTGCCAGCTCACCAGGGGTCACCTACAATGAGCAGTTCTTC. The encoded protein is CASSPGVTYNEQFF.